These T cell receptor beta chains were read from a single sample in a study of cytomegalovirus exposure and HLA in healthy donors. Sequencing was performed with immunoSEQ multiplex PCR; in TCRdb, only in-frame clones are kept and a portion is missing. The data show approximately 200,000 clones, about 79% seen once. The material sequenced was PBMCs. The receptors stem from a woman younger than 45 in good health and CMV-seropositive. Both conserved end residues are trimmed from each CDR3. D genes are given only for firm matches.

>TRBJ1-5|-|13|TRBV6-5
ASSYRPGGNQPQH
>TRBJ2-1|-|14|TRBV19
ASSIILVLGVGEQF
>TRBJ1-1|TRBD1|9|TRBV20-1
SAAGTGEAF
>TRBJ1-2|TRBD1|15|TRBV9
ASSASLPGGAGYGYT
>TRBJ2-3|TRBD1|14|TRBV6-1
ASSVRTGTSTDTQY
>TRBJ2-1|-|13|TRBV27
ASSFEEGAYNEQF
>TRBJ1-5|TRBD1|13|TRBV28
ASSTGTGEDQPQH
>TRBJ1-5|-|13|TRBV7-8
ASSRRGARDQPQH
>TRBJ1-2|-|10|TRBV28
ASTGQTYGYT
>TRBJ1-2|TRBD1|11|TRBV6-5
ATRQGAGYGYT
>TRBJ2-7|-|11|TRBV28
ASRVTGNNEQY
>TRBJ2-2|TRBD1|13|TRBV9
ASSPRQGTTGELF
>TRBJ2-5|TRBD1|13|TRBV15
ATSREPQGIGTQY
>TRBJ2-6|TRBD1|13|TRBV27
ASRVGTAGANVLT
>TRBJ2-7|-|10|TRBV11-3
ASSLGHDEQY
>TRBJ1-2|TRBD1|13|TRBV7-9
ASISLDEGAYGYT
>TRBJ2-1|-|14|TRBV4-1
ASSHPGLSSYNEQF
>TRBJ1-2|-|11|TRBV29-1
SVEGAANYGYT
>TRBJ1-2|-|10|TRBV7-9
ASSLEGGGYT
>TRBJ2-1|-|15|TRBV29-1
SVEYRARAIRNMPQF